These 15 T cell receptor beta chains share one sample of origin, sequenced in a study of CD4 T cells in relation to SARS-CoV-2 and coronaviruses. Repertoires were generated with immunoSEQ multiplex PCR, while TCRdb's copy carries only in-frame clones and drops some. The sample contains about 59,000 clones, roughly 89% of which appear only once. CD4+ T cells from unexposed donors were obtained before the COVID-19 pandemic (2011-2018). Sequences were obtained from memory CD4+ T cells from PBMCs. These receptor sequences come from a human donor in good health.

V and J are TRBV5-1 and TRBJ2-3; TRBD1 is a possible D gene (5 bases). This CDR3 contains 16 residues. Trimming cost V 2 bases and J 4 bases, with 17 bases left between them. Germline V gives CDR1 SGHRS, CDR2 YFSETQ. As DNA, the CDR3 is TGCGCCAGCAGCTTTGGGGCAGGGCGCAGTGCAGATACGCAGTATTTT. Protein sequence: CASSFGAGRSADTQYF.

The gene calls are TRBV3-1 (or the pseudogene TRBV3-2) and TRBJ2-7, with D maybe TRBD2 (5 bases). Trimming pared 2 bases from V and 7 bases from J, leaving 12 bases between. Germline values: CDR1 LGHDT, CDR2 YNNKEL (reference sequence). The CDR3 length is 13 residues. In DNA, the CDR3 is TGTGCCAGCAGCCAAAAACAGACGGGGGAGCAGTACTTC. Encoded protein: CASSQKQTGEQYF.

The DNA of the CDR3 is TGTGCCAGCAGCCAGGGACTGGGGACGGGACAGCTGACCCAGTACTTC. Translation: CASSQGLGTGQLTQYF. The chain is built from TRBV4-2 and TRBJ2-5, with D perhaps matching TRBD1 (7 bases). Germline loops: CDR1 LGHNA, CDR2 YNFKEQ. With 3 bases removed from V and 7 bases from J, the gap between germline ends came to 21 bases. CDR3 length: 16 residues.

J is TRBJ1-5 and V is TRBV6-6; D might be TRBD1 (5 bases). CDR3 size: 16 residues. The ends were cut back, 2 bases at V and 4 bases at J, with 15 bases in the middle. Germline V gives CDR1 MNHNY, CDR2 SVGAGI (reference sequence). CDR3: CASSYATVKENQPQHF. The CDR3 bases are TGTGCCAGCAGTTACGCGACAGTTAAAGAGAATCAGCCCCAGCATTTT.

The chain has TRBV12-3 or TRBV12-4 and TRBJ2-7; tentative D call: TRBD1 (6 bases). The CDR3 sequence is 13 residues long. V lost 6 bases and J lost 4, with 13 bases in between. In DNA, the CDR3 is TGTGCCAGCAGAGAAGGACAGATTTACGAGCAGTACTTC. This codes for CASREGQIYEQYF.

The genes are TRBV5-1 and TRBJ2-7; 8 bases match TRBD1. Trimming removed 1 base from V and 2 bases from J; junction bases left unmatched: 5. This CDR3 comprises 15 residues. Germline loops: CDR1 SGHRS, CDR2 YFSETQ. CDR3 protein: CASSLRGQGPYEQYF. The CDR3 region has the DNA TGCGCCAGCAGCTTGCGAGGACAGGGTCCCTACGAGCAGTACTTC. The full variable domain, in which reference TRBV5-1 and TRBJ2-7 provide the parts outside the CDR3, is KAGVTQTPRYLIKTRGQQVTLSCSPISGHRSVSWYQQTPGQGLQFLFEYFSETQRNKGNFPGRFSGRQFSNSRSEMNVSTLELGDSALYLCASSLRGQGPYEQYFGPGTRLTVT.

The V call is TRBV7-3, the J call TRBJ1-1; D unclear. The CDR3 runs 13 residues. Germline-derived CDR1 and CDR2 are SGHTA and FQGTGA. Deletions cut 2 bases from V and 1 base from J, with 5 bases between. The CDR3 DNA reads TGTGCCAGCAGCTTACAGGCGAACACTGAAGCTTTCTTT. Translation gives CASSLQANTEAFF.

The chain links TRBV5-1 to TRBJ1-4, with 9 positions matching TRBD1. The trim removed 3 bases at V and 5 bases at J, leaving 2 bases unmatched. Germline V lookup: CDR1 SGHRS, CDR2 YFSETQ. CDR3 size: 14 residues. The CDR3, as DNA: TGCGCCAGCAGCTCCGACAGGGGGAATGAAAAACTGTTTTTT. Translation: CASSSDRGNEKLFF.

This clone was counted between two and nine times. The rearrangement joins TRBV27 to TRBJ1-5, with 12 bases lining up with TRBD1. CDR1 is MNHEY, CDR2 SMNVEV, per germline (reference sequence). This CDR3 has 18 amino acids. Trimming removed 5 bases from V and 0 bases from J; junction bases left unmatched: 8. The CDR3 DNA is TGTGCCAGCAGTCCCGGGACAGGGGGCGGGTATAGCAATCAGCCCCAGCATTTT. Protein sequence: CASSPGTGGGYSNQPQHF.

This clone was detected once. The chain combines TRBV2 with TRBJ1-4; 7 bases fit TRBD1. Germline CDR1 is SNHLY and CDR2 is FYNNEI. Trimming took 9 bases from V and 4 from J; bases not matched to a gene: 5. The CDR3 contains 13 residues. The CDR3, as DNA: TGTGCCAGTCGGACAGGCTTTAATGAAAAACTGTTTTTT. The encoded protein is CASRTGFNEKLFF.

Written as DNA, the CDR3 is TGCGCCAGCCGTTACAGGGAATCTAACGACGAGCAGTACTTC. Its protein is CASRYRESNDEQYF. The genes are TRBV5-1 and TRBJ2-7, with D perhaps matching TRBD1 (6 bases). Germline CDR1 is SGHRS and CDR2 is YFSETQ. CDR3 length: 14 amino acids. V lost 7 bases to trimming and J lost 5 bases, with 19 bases between them.

The V and J genes are TRBV7-3 and TRBJ2-5; no firm D call. Germline V gene sequence: CDR1 SGHTA, CDR2 FQGTGA. The CDR3 covers 12 residues. V was trimmed by 5 bases and J by 5 bases, leaving 9 bases between them. The CDR3 spells CASSQPGETQYF. CDR3 DNA: TGTGCCAGCAGCCAACCTGGGGAGACCCAGTACTTC.

The CDR3 sequence: CASSQEYGRGYTF. For the CDR3, the DNA is TGTGCCAGCAGCCAAGAATATGGAAGAGGCTACACCTTC. The rearrangement links TRBV14 to TRBJ1-2; D remains ambiguous. CDR3 size: 13 residues. Germline loops: CDR1 SGHDN, CDR2 FVKESK. V was pared by 0 bases and J by 8 bases, with 10 bases between.

The V and J genes are TRBV24-1 and TRBJ1-5; D may be TRBD1 (5 bases). V dropped 3 bases and J dropped 0 bases, with 8 bases sitting between them. The CDR3 is 15 residues long. Germline V CDR1 and CDR2: KGHDR, SFDVKD. The CDR3 is CATSDGGYSNQPQHF. CDR3 coding DNA: TGTGCCACCAGTGATGGGGGATATAGCAATCAGCCCCAGCATTTT.

This chain connects TRBV19 to TRBJ2-1; 8 bases are a match to TRBD2. The CDR3 spans 15 residues. J gave up 10 bases and V 7 bases, and 15 bases lay outside the gene matches. Germline V gives CDR1 LNHDA, CDR2 SQIVND (reference sequence). CDR3 sequence reads: CASTAITSGGNEQFF. The CDR3 bases are TGTGCCAGTACCGCTATCACTAGCGGAGGCAACGAGCAGTTCTTC.